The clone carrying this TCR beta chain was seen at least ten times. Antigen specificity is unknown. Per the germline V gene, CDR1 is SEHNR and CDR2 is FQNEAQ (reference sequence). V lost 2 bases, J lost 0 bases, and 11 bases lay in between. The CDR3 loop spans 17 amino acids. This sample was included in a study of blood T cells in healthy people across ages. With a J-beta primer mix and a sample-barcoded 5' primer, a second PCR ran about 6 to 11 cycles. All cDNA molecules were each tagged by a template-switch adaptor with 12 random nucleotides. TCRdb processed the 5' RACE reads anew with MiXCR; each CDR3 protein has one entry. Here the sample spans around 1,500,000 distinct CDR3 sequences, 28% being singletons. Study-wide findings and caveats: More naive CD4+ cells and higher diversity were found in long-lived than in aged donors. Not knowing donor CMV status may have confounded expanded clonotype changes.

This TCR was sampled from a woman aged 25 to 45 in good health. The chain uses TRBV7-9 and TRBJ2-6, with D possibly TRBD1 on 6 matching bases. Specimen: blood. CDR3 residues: CASSLFGDISGANVLTF. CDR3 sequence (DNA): TGTGCCAGCAGCTTATTTGGGGACATCTCTGGGGCCAACGTCCTGACTTTC.